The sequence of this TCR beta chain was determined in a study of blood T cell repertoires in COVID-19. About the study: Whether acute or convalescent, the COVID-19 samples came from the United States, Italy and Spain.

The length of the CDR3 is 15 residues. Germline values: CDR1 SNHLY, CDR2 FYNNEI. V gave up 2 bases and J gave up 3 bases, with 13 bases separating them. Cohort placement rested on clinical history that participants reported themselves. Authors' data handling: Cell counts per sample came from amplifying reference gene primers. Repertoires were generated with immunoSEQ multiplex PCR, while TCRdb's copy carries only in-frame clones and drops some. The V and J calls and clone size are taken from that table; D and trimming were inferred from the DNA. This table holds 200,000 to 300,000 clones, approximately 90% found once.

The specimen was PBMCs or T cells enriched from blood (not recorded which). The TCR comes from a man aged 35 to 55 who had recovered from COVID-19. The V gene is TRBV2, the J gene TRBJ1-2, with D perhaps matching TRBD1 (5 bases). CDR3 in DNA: TGTGCCAGCAGTGAAATGGGGGGATCCTACTATGGCTACACCTTC. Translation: CASSEMGGSYYGYTF.